In its sample, the clone carrying this T cell receptor beta chain was seen many times. TCRdb itself ran the RT-PCR reads through MiXCR, one entry per CDR3 protein. Of fewer than 800,000 distinct CDR3 sequences in the sample, 11% to 15% were seen once. Germline CDR1 is SQVTM and CDR2 is ANQGSEA. There are 12 residues in the CDR3. Trimming cost V 5 bases and J 0 bases, with 7 bases left between them. The specimen sequenced was memory CD4+ T cells from blood. The TCR was taken from a female donor in good health, serving as a healthy control. This chain uses TRBV29-1 with TRBJ2-5; no clear D. CDR3 sequence: CSVTLYQETQYF. In DNA, the CDR3 is TGCAGCGTTACCCTGTACCAAGAGACCCAGTACTTC.